This T cell receptor beta chain was profiled in a study of spatial heterogeneity in lung cancer. Study in general: For tumor regions, TCR transcript counts showed a strong correlation with a T cell module score derived from matched bulk RNA-seq.

V lost 5 bases and J 2 bases, leaving 16 bases between the germline ends. Germline CDR1 SGHAT, CDR2 FQNNGV. This CDR3 region has 16 residues. Turning to this clonotype: The antigen is undetermined. A much larger clone sits a single nucleotide away, making a read error possible.

Whole-study results and caveats: Tracking of tumor mutation counts was seen in expanded intratumoral alpha and beta TCR counts.

In the library, each TCR cDNA molecule bore its own unique molecular identifier. From the 5' RACE reads, TCRdb called clonotypes with MiXCR, one entry per CDR3 protein. The repertoire holds nearly 25,000 distinct CDR3 sequences, over 7.5% seen once, with about 8% in the top ten. The time point: sample taken at primary tumor resection. The sequencing here drew on lung tumor tissue, taken at surgery. This receptor was taken from a male donor with early-stage non-small cell lung cancer. V usage is TRBV11-2 and J usage is TRBJ2-1; tentatively, D is TRBD2 (6 bases). The CDR3 loop reads CASSQEGNQTYNEQFF. In DNA, the CDR3 is TGTGCCAGCAGCCAGGAGGGTAACCAAACCTACAATGAGCAGTTCTTC. Using reference TRBV11-2 and TRBJ2-1 for the parts outside the CDR3, the full variable domain is EAGVAQSPRYKIIEKRQSVAFWCNPISGHATLYWYQQILGQGPKLLIQFQNNGVVDDSQLPKDRFSAERLKGVDSTLKIQPAKLEDSAVYLCASSQEGNQTYNEQFFGPGTRLTVL.